A single sample is the source of the 12 T cell receptor beta chains below, sequenced in a study of cytomegalovirus exposure and HLA in healthy donors. Researchers ran the PCR with 60 Vbeta and 13 Jbeta primers. Sequencing was performed with immunoSEQ multiplex PCR; in TCRdb, only in-frame clones are kept and a portion is missing. The data hold about 140,000 clones, with around three fifths observed a single time. Sequencing was performed on PBMCs. The receptors were gathered from a male donor in good health and CMV-seronegative.

V is TRBV2 and J is TRBJ2-7; unclear D gene. CDR3 length equals 11 residues. CDR1 and CDR2 from the germline V gene are SNHLY and FYNNEI. V was clipped by 3 bases and J by 6 bases, with 6 bases between them. The CDR3 DNA sequence: TGTGCCAGCAGTGACCCAATCGAGCAGTACTTC. The encoded protein is CASSDPIEQYF.

The chain has TRBV11-3 and TRBJ2-5; no firm D call. The CDR3 runs 14 residues. V was clipped by 6 bases and J by 4 bases, with 15 bases between them. Per the germline V gene, CDR1 is SGHNT and CDR2 is YENEEA. The chain's CDR3 is CASSPRGARETQYF. The CDR3 coding sequence is TGTGCCAGCAGTCCTCGAGGAGCGCGAGAGACCCAGTACTTC. Variable domain in full (rest from reference TRBV11-3 and TRBJ2-5): EAGVVQSPRYKIIEKKQPVAFWCNPISGHNTLYWYLQNLGQGPELLIRYENEEAVDDSQLPKDRFSAERLKGVDSTLKIQPAELGDSAVYLCASSPRGARETQYFGPGTRLLVL.

V is TRBV4-3 and J is TRBJ2-7; 7 bases agree with TRBD2. V lost 4 bases to trimming and J lost 7 bases; unmatched junction nucleotides: 13. Germline V gene lookup returns CDR1 LGHNA and CDR2 YSLEER. There are 15 residues in the CDR3. The CDR3 here is CASSLLSGVPSEQYF. In DNA, the CDR3 is TGCGCCAGCAGCCTCCTAAGCGGGGTACCCTCGGAGCAGTACTTC.

This chain joins TRBV19 and TRBJ2-3, with D possibly TRBD1 on 6 matching bases. V dropped 5 bases and J dropped 0 bases, with 15 bases sitting between them. From germline, CDR1 is LNHDA and CDR2 SQIVND (reference sequence). The CDR3 has 16 residues. CDR3 protein: CASSPSGDPSTDTQYF. CDR3 sequence (DNA): TGTGCCAGTAGTCCCTCAGGGGACCCTAGCACAGATACGCAGTATTTT. Looking up the rest from reference TRBV19 and TRBJ2-3 gives the full variable domain: DGGITQSPKYLFRKEGQNVTLSCEQNLNHDAMYWYRQDPGQGLRLIYYSQIVNDFQKGDIAEGYSVSREKKESFPLTVTSAQKNPTAFYLCASSPSGDPSTDTQYFGPGTRLTVL.

V gene TRBV9 combines with J gene TRBJ2-7; 9 nucleotides align to TRBD2. J lost 3 bases, V lost 0 bases, and 4 bases had no gene match. Germline V gives CDR1 SGDLS, CDR2 YYNGEE. CDR3 length: 15 residues. CDR3 sequence: CASSVDLAGSYEQYF. DNA of the CDR3: TGTGCCAGCAGCGTAGACCTAGCGGGGAGCTACGAGCAGTACTTC.

This clone was counted a few times. This chain links TRBV4-1 with TRBJ2-1, with 16 bases fitting TRBD2. After removal of 1 base from V and 9 bases from J, the junction contained 6 bases not matched to a gene. Germline assignment: CDR1 MGHRA and CDR2 YSYEKL. This CDR3 spans 17 amino acids. The CDR3 coding sequence is TGCGCCAGCAGCCAAGCCGGGACTAGCGGGGGGGCTCGTGAGCAGTTCTTC. Translating it yields CASSQAGTSGGAREQFF.

This clone has more than one count but fewer than ten. This chain joins TRBV30 and TRBJ1-3; TRBD1 agrees at 10 bases. CDR1 and CDR2 from the germline V gene are GTSNPN and SVGIG (reference sequence). The CDR3 is made up of 16 amino acids. V was pared by 0 bases and J by 3 bases, with 5 bases of the junction left unmatched. CDR3 DNA sequence: TGTGCCTGGAGTGTCCCCGGGACAGGGGTTGGAAACACCATATATTTT. Protein sequence: CAWSVPGTGVGNTIYF.

The chain recombines TRBV5-6 with TRBJ2-7; 8 bases agree with TRBD2. V was pared by 2 bases and J by 6 bases, with 10 bases of the junction left unmatched. Germline V gives CDR1 SGHDT, CDR2 YYEEEE. There are 15 residues in the CDR3. CDR3 region: CASSLLSSGVREQYF. In DNA form, the CDR3 reads TGTGCCAGCAGCTTATTGAGTAGCGGGGTACGCGAGCAGTACTTC.

This chain joins TRBV27 and TRBJ2-7; 7 bases match TRBD1. The CDR3 is 14 amino acids. V gave up 5 bases and J gave up 6 bases; unmatched junction bases: 10. Germline CDR1 is MNHEY and CDR2 is SMNVEV (reference sequence). CDR3 nucleotide sequence: TGTGCCAGCAGTGCCTGGGACAGTTCGGGCGAGCAGTACTTC. Its protein product is CASSAWDSSGEQYF.

The chain has TRBV7-8 and TRBJ2-2; TRBD2 agrees at 9 bases. Germline assignment: CDR1 SGHVS and CDR2 FQNEAQ. V lost 1 base to trimming and J lost 5 bases; unmatched junction nucleotides: 8. The CDR3 is 17 residues long. This CDR3 reads CASSLVGAGGPTGELFF. The CDR3 region has the DNA TGTGCCAGCAGCTTAGTGGGGGCGGGGGGGCCGACCGGGGAGCTGTTTTTT.

The chain couples TRBV7-2 to TRBJ2-5; maybe TRBD2 (5 bases). The CDR3 extends over 13 amino acids. V was shortened by 9 bases and J by 5 bases, with 16 bases between the two germline ends. Per germline, CDR1 SGHTA and CDR2 FQGNSA. DNA for the CDR3: TGTGCCAGTAAGAGCGGAGGTCTGGAGACCCAGTACTTC. It yields the protein CASKSGGLETQYF.

The chain carries TRBV7-3 and TRBJ2-3; D remains unclear. The CDR3 is 16 residues long. Per the germline V gene, CDR1 is SGHTA and CDR2 is FQGTGA. The V end was cut by 4 bases, the J end by 0 bases, with 14 bases between. The CDR3, as DNA: TGTGCCAGCAGCTCGGGTGGGTGGAGTAGCACAGATACGCAGTATTTT. It is translated as CASSSGGWSSTDTQYF.